This T cell receptor beta chain was sequenced during a study of CD8 T cells in Susac syndrome. RNA amounts of roughly 0.45 to 1 ug underwent reverse transcription with random hexamers. The authors amplified TCR beta CDR3 across 54 Vbeta and 13 Jbeta using immunoSEQ multiplex PCR. One entry per CDR3 protein results from TCRdb running MiXCR on the immunoSEQ multiplex PCR reads. The data hold 180,000 or so distinct CDR3 sequences, with about 95% observed a single time. This TCR was sampled from a human donor with multiple sclerosis. Sequencing used CD4+ T cells from PBMCs.

CDR3 loop: CASSWDLEPQETQYF. Written as DNA, the CDR3 is TGTGCCAGCAGCTGGGACCTAGAGCCACAAGAGACCCAGTACTTC. This chain links TRBV7-9 with TRBJ2-5; D assignment may be TRBD1 or TRBD2 (5 bases each). Trimming cost V 4 bases and J 2 bases, with 14 bases left between them. The CDR3 runs to 15 residues. Germline V gene lookup returns CDR1 SEHNR and CDR2 FQNEAQ (reference sequence).